These T cell receptor beta chains were read from a single sample in a study of technical replicates of blood from a handful of donors. Clones were sequenced by immunoSEQ multiplex PCR, and TCRdb holds only the in-frame ones, with some missing. The sample gives about 69,000 clones, around 90% of which show up once; approximately 4.6% is in the top ten. Material: PBMCs. The origin of the receptors is a human donor in good health. Some clones in this sample may be carry-over from other donors' samples. The CDR3 runs from the conserved cysteine through the conserved F or W. D genes are given only for firm matches. Clone size, where shown, is once, few, many, or a class for clones that have expanded.

TRBV5-1	TRBJ2-1	NA	NA	TGCGCCAGCAGATCGGGGTTTCCGACCGATGAGCAGTTCTTC	CASRSGFPTDEQFF
TRBV5-6	TRBJ2-1	once	NA	TGTGCCAGCAGCCGACAGGAGATAACCTACAATGAGCAGTTCTTC	CASSRQEITYNEQFF
TRBV5-4	TRBJ2-1	NA	TRBD2	TGTGCCAGCAGCCACCCTTTCGGGAGGGGAAGGGAGCAGTTCTTC	CASSHPFGRGREQFF
TRBV29-1	TRBJ1-2	NA	NA	TGCAGCGTTGCTCAGGGTGGGGACTATGGCTACACCTTC	CSVAQGGDYGYTF
TRBV7-3	TRBJ2-3	NA	NA	TGTGCCAGCAGCCCCCACCCGGGGGAGTCAGATACGCAGTATTTT	CASSPHPGESDTQYF
TRBV13	TRBJ2-3	NA	NA	TGTGCCAGCAGCTTATTCGCGGATACGCAGTATTTT	CASSLFADTQYF
TRBV4-1	TRBJ2-4	NA	NA	TGCGCCAGCAGCCAAGATATCCTGGGTCGGGGCATTCAGTACTTC	CASSQDILGRGIQYF
TRBV9	TRBJ1-2	NA	TRBD1	TGTGCCAGCAGCGGTGGACAGGGAAGGAGTGGGGGCTACACCTTC	CASSGGQGRSGGYTF
TRBV11-1	TRBJ2-7	NA	NA	TGTGCCAGCAGCTTAGCGCTAGCGAGGTCCTACGAGCAGTACTTC	CASSLALARSYEQYF
TRBV7-2	TRBJ1-2	NA	TRBD1	TGTGCCAGCAGCTTAGGGAAGGGGGCCTTAGGGTATGGCTACACCTTC	CASSLGKGALGYGYTF
TRBV7-2	TRBJ2-5	NA	NA	TGTGCCAGCAGCTTAGTCGGGGTGCAAGAGACCCAGTACTTC	CASSLVGVQETQYF
TRBV5-4	TRBJ2-7	NA	NA	TGTGCCAGCAGGGAAGATTACAGGGTCTCCAACGAGCAGTACTTC	CASREDYRVSNEQYF
TRBV19	TRBJ1-1	NA	NA	TGTGCCACACTACGCAGGGAAGGCACTGAAGCTTTCTTT	CATLRREGTEAFF
TRBV4-2	TRBJ2-3	NA	TRBD2	TGTGCCAGCAGCCAACCAGGGACCGGGGGGGCAGATACGCAGTATTTT	CASSQPGTGGADTQYF
TRBV7-8	TRBJ2-1	NA	TRBD2	TGTGCCAGCAGCCGACTAGCGGGGCCCCAGAGCTCCTACAATGAGCAGTTCTTC	CASSRLAGPQSSYNEQFF
TRBV10-3	TRBJ1-6	few	TRBD1	TGTGCCATCAGCCGAGGTCTGGGACAGGGAGGTTCACCCCTCCACTTT	CAISRGLGQGGSPLHF
TRBV12-5	TRBJ2-3	NA	TRBD1	TGTGCTAGTGGTTTGGACCCCGGGACAGGGGAGTATTTT	CASGLDPGTGEYF
TRBV2	TRBJ1-4	few	TRBD1	TGTGCCAGCAGCGTCCGGGACAGGGTCAGGTCGTCTAATGAAAAACTGTTTTTT	CASSVRDRVRSSNEKLFF
TRBV7-2	TRBJ1-1	NA	NA	TGTGCCAGCAGCTTAGGCTTCCGGGGAGCTTTCTTT	CASSLGFRGAFF
TRBV4-1	TRBJ1-5	NA	NA	TGCGCCAGCAGCCACACGCAGGTCTCCCAGCCCCAGCATTTT	CASSHTQVSQPQHF
TRBV6-5	TRBJ1-1	once	TRBD1	TGTGCCAGCAGTAACCGCGGACAGGGTGCTGAAGCTTTCTTT	CASSNRGQGAEAFF
TRBV15	TRBJ2-5	NA	NA	TGTGCCACCAGCAGAGTCCCCACGGGAGAGACCCAGTACTTC	CATSRVPTGETQYF
TRBV27	TRBJ2-1	NA	NA	TGTGCCAGCAGTCGGTGGCAGGGGATCCTTGAGCAGTTCTTC	CASSRWQGILEQFF
TRBV6-5	TRBJ2-7	NA	NA	TGTGCCAGCAGTTACTCGCCTAGCGACTCCTACGAGCAGTACTTC	CASSYSPSDSYEQYF
TRBV7-9	TRBJ2-5	NA	NA	TGTGCCAGCAGCTCTATGGCTAGCGTAGAGACCCAGTACTTC	CASSSMASVETQYF
TRBV4-1	TRBJ2-2	once	TRBD1	TGCGCCAGCAGCCAACAACAGGGGGCCGGGAAAAGGGAGCTGTTTTTT	CASSQQQGAGKRELFF
TRBV7-9	TRBJ1-3	few	NA	TGTGCCAGCAGCTTAGTAACGGGGGGCGACGGAAACACCATATATTTT	CASSLVTGGDGNTIYF
TRBV5-1	TRBJ2-5	NA	NA	TGCGCCAGCAGCTTCCCAGGCCGGGAGACCCAGTACTTC	CASSFPGRETQYF
TRBV30	TRBJ1-1	NA	TRBD1	TGTGCCTGGAGTACAGGGGACGGGACTGAAGCTTTCTTT	CAWSTGDGTEAFF
TRBV6-5	TRBJ2-7	once	NA	TGTGCCAGCAGCTCTATCCCAGGGACAAACGAGCAGTACTTC	CASSSIPGTNEQYF
TRBV7-2	TRBJ2-5	NA	NA	TGTGCCAGCAGCTTAAGGACTGTCCAAGAGACCCAGTACTTC	CASSLRTVQETQYF
TRBV10-3	TRBJ2-5	NA	NA	TGTGCCATCAGTGAGCCCTTACTAGAACCGGGTACCCAGTACTTC	CAISEPLLEPGTQYF
TRBV6-1	TRBJ2-2	NA	NA	TGTGCCAGCCAAGGGGGGGAGGCGCAAAACCGGGAGCTGTTTTTT	CASQGGEAQNRELFF
TRBV6-6	TRBJ2-2	NA	TRBD1	TGTGCCAGCAGTCGCAGGGGGCGTGGGACCGGGGAGCTGTTTTTT	CASSRRGRGTGELFF
TRBV4-1	TRBJ2-3	NA	TRBD1	TGCGCCAGCAGCCAGGAAGGACAGGGTTCCCGCACAGATACGCAGTATTTT	CASSQEGQGSRTDTQYF
TRBV25-1	TRBJ1-2	NA	NA	TGTGCCAGCAGTGACGGTCGGTACTATGGCTACACCTTC	CASSDGRYYGYTF